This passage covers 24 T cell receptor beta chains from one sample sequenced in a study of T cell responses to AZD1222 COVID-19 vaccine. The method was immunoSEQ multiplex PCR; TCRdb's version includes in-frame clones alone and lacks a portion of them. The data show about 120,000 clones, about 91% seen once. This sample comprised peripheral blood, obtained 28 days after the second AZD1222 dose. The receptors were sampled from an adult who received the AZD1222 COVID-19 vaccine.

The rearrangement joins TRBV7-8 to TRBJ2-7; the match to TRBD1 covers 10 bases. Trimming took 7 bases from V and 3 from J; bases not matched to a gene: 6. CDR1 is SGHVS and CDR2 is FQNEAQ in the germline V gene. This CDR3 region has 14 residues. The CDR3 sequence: CASTRRDRGYEQYF. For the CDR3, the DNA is TGTGCCAGCACTCGCCGGGACAGGGGCTACGAGCAGTACTTC.

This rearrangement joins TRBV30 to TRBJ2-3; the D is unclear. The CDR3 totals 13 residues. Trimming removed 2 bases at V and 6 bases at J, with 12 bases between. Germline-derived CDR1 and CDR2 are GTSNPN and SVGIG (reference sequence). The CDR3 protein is CAWSPNFGDTQYF. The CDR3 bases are TGTGCCTGGAGTCCCAATTTTGGCGATACGCAGTATTTT.

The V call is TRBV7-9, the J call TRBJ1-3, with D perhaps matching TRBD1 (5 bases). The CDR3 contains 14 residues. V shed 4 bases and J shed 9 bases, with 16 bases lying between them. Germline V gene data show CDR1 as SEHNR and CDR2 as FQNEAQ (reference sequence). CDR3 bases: TGTGCCAGCAGCTCCGGACCCGGGGCAGGCACCATATATTTT. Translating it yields CASSSGPGAGTIYF.

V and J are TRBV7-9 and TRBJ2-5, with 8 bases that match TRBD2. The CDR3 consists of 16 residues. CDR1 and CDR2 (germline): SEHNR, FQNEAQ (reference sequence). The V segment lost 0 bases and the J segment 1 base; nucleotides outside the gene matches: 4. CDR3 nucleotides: TGTGCCAGCAGCTTAGCGGCGGGAGGAGGCCAAGAGACCCAGTACTTC. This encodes CASSLAAGGGQETQYF.

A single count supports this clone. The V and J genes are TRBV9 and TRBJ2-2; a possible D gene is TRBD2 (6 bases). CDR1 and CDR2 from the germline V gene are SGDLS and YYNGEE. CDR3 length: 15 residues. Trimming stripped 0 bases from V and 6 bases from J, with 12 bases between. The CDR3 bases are TGTGCCAGCAGCGTAGGGGCTAGCGCCGCCGGGGAGCTGTTTTTT. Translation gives CASSVGASAAGELFF.

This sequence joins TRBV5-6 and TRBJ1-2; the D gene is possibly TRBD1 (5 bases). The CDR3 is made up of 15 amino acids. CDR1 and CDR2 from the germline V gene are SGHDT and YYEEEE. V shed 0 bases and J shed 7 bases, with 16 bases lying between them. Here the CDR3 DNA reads TGTGCCAGCAGCTTGGCCATACTTGGGGGGAGTGGCTACACCTTC. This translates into CASSLAILGGSGYTF.

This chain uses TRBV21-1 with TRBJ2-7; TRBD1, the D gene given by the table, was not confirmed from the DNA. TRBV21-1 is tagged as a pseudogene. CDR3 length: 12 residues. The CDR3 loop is CASGGMDYEQYF. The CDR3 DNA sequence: TGTGCCAGTGGGGGCATGGACTACGAGCAGTACTTC.

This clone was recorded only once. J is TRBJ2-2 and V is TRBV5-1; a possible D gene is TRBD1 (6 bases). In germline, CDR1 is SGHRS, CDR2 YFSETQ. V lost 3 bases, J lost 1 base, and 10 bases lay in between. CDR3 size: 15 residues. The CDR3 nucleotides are TGCGCCAGCAGCTCCCTGACAGGGAACACCGGGGAGCTGTTTTTT. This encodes CASSSLTGNTGELFF.

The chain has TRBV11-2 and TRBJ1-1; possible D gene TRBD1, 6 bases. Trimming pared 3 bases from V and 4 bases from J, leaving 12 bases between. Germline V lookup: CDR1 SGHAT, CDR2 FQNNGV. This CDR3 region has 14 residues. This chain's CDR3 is CASSFAGEATEAFF. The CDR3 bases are TGTGCCAGCAGCTTTGCAGGGGAGGCCACTGAAGCTTTCTTT. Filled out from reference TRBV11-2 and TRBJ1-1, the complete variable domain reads EAGVAQSPRYKIIEKRQSVAFWCNPISGHATLYWYQQILGQGPKLLIQFQNNGVVDDSQLPKDRFSAERLKGVDSTLKIQPAKLEDSAVYLCASSFAGEATEAFFGQGTRLTVV.

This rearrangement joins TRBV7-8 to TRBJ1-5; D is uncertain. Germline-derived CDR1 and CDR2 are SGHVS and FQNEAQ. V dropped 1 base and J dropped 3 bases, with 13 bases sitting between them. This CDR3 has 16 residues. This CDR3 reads CASSLVGFRVNQPQHF. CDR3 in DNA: TGTGCCAGCAGCTTAGTGGGGTTTAGGGTCAATCAGCCCCAGCATTTT.

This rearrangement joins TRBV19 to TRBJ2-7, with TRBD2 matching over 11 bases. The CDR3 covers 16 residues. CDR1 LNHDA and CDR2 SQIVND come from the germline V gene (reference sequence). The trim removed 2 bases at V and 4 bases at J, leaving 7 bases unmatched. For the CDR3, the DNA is TGTGCCAGTAGTATAACCCCGGGGACTAGCGGATACGAGCAGTACTTC. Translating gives CASSITPGTSGYEQYF.

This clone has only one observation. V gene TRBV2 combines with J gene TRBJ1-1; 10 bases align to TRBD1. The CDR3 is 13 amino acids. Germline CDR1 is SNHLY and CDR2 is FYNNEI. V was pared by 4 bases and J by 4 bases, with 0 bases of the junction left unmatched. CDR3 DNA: TGTGCCAGCAGTGGGGACAGGGGCACTGAAGCTTTCTTT. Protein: CASSGDRGTEAFF.

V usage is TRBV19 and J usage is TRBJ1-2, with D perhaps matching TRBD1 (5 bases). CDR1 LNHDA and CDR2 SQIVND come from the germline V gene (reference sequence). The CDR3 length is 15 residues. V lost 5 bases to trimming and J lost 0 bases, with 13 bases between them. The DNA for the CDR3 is TGTGCCAGTAGTTCTTCGACAGTAGCTAACTATGGCTACACCTTC. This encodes CASSSSTVANYGYTF.

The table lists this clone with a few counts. CDR3 nucleotide sequence: TGTGCCACCAGTATCCACCGGGGCTCTGGGGCCAACGTCCTGACTTTC. It encodes CATSIHRGSGANVLTF. The V call is TRBV15, the J call TRBJ2-6; D is possibly TRBD2 (5 bases). The CDR3 contains 16 residues. Germline V gene lookup returns CDR1 LNHNV and CDR2 YYDKDF (reference sequence). Trimming shortened V by 6 bases and J by 0 bases, and 12 bases separated the two germline ends.

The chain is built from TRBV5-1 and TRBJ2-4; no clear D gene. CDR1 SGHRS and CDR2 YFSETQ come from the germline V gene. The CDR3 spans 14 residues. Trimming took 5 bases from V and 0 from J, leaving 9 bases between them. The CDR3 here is CASRIEPAKNIQYF. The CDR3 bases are TGCGCCAGCAGGATAGAGCCAGCCAAAAACATTCAGTACTTC.

The chain's CDR3 is CASSPPTGTYGYTF. The DNA of the CDR3 is TGTGCCAGCTCACCTCCTACAGGGACCTATGGCTACACCTTC. The rearrangement links TRBV18 to TRBJ1-2, with a weak D call TRBD1 (6 bases). V lost 3 bases, J lost 4 bases, and 12 bases lay in between. The CDR3 spans 14 residues. Germline V gene lookup returns CDR1 KGHSH and CDR2 LQKENI.

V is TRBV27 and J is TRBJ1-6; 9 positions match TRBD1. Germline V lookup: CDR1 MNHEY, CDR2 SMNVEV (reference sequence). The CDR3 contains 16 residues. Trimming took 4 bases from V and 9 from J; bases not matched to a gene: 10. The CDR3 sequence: CASSSLKTGGGSPLHF. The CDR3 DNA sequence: TGTGCCAGCAGTTCGCTCAAGACAGGGGGGGGTTCACCCCTCCACTTT.

This CDR3 is CASSSTGFPNYGYTF. The CDR3 DNA is TGTGCCAGCAGTTCAACAGGGTTTCCGAACTATGGCTACACCTTC. This chain uses TRBV28 with TRBJ1-2, with D maybe TRBD1 (6 bases). Germline V gives CDR1 MDHEN, CDR2 SYDVKM. This CDR3 region has 15 residues. Trimming removed 4 bases from V and 2 bases from J, with 14 bases in between.

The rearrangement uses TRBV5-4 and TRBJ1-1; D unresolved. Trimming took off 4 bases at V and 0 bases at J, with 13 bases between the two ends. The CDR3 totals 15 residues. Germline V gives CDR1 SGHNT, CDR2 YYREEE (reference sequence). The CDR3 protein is CASSHGSNMNTEAFF. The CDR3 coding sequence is TGTGCCAGCAGCCACGGCAGCAACATGAACACTGAAGCTTTCTTT.

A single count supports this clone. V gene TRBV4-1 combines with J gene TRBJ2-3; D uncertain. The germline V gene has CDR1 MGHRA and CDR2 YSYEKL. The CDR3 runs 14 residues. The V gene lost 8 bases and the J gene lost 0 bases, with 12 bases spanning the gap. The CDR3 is CASRSILSTDTQYF. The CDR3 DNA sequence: TGCGCCAGCCGATCAATTCTTAGCACAGATACGCAGTATTTT.

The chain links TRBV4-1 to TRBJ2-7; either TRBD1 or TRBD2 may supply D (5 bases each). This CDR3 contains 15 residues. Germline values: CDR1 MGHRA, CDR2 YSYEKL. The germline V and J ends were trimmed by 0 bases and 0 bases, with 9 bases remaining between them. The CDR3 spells CASSQEGTTSYEQYF. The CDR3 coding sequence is TGCGCCAGCAGCCAAGAAGGGACCACCTCCTACGAGCAGTACTTC.

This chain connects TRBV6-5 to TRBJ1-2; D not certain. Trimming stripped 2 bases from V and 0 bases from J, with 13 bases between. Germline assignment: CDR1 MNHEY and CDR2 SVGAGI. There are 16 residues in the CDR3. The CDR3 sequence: CASSYAWSRANYGYTF. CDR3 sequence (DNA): TGTGCCAGCAGTTACGCTTGGTCTCGAGCTAACTATGGCTACACCTTC.

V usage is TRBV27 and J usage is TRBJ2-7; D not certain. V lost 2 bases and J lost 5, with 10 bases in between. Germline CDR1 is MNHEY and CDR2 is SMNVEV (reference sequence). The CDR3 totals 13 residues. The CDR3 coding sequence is TGTGCCAGCAGTTTAGCCGGACGGAACGAGCAGTACTTC. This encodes CASSLAGRNEQYF.

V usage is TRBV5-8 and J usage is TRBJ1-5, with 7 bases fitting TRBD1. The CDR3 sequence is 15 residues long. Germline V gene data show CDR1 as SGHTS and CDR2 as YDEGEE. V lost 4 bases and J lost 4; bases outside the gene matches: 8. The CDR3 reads CASSPKTGRNQPQHF. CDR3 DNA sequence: TGTGCCAGCAGCCCCAAGACAGGGCGAAATCAGCCCCAGCATTTT.